This entry lists 26 T cell receptor beta chains sequenced from one sample in a study of T-cell memory formation after mild COVID-19. One entry per CDR3 protein results from TCRdb running MiXCR on the 5' RACE reads. The sample has 200,000 to 250,000 distinct CDR3 sequences; 7.5% to 10% are singletons. Material: PBMCs or a T cell subset sorted from them (not recorded which). The receptors derive from a man younger than 30 who had mild COVID-19 (a few samples of this study predate the infection). Cell type and time point are not known.

In its sample, this clonotype was seen a few times. The genes are TRBV9 and TRBJ1-2; tentatively, D is TRBD1 (6 bases). Trimming took 0 bases from V and 3 from J, leaving 12 bases between them. In germline, CDR1 is SGDLS, CDR2 YYNGEE. The CDR3 length is 15 residues. The CDR3 protein is CASSVATGGYYGYTF. CDR3 coding DNA: TGTGCCAGCAGCGTAGCTACGGGGGGCTACTATGGCTACACCTTC. Filled out from reference TRBV9 and TRBJ1-2, the complete variable domain reads DSGVTQTPKHLITATGQRVTLRCSPRSGDLSVYWYQQSLDQGLQFLIQYYNGEERAKGNILERFSAQQFPDLHSELNLSSLELGDSALYFCASSVATGGYYGYTFGSGTRLTVV.

The sample holds a few counts of this clonotype. V and J are TRBV4-3 and TRBJ1-6; tentative D call: TRBD1 (5 bases). V was trimmed by 4 bases and J by 8 bases, leaving 21 bases between them. CDR1 is LGHNA and CDR2 is YSLEER in the germline V gene. CDR3 length equals 17 residues. The CDR3 sequence is CASSRSPPGVTDSPLHF. CDR3 bases: TGCGCCAGCAGCCGGTCGCCCCCGGGGGTAACGGATTCACCCCTCCACTTT.

This clonotype has more than one count but fewer than ten. The V call is TRBV6-2 or TRBV6-3, the J call TRBJ1-2; 9 nucleotides line up with TRBD1. CDR1 and CDR2 from the germline V gene are MNHEY and SVGEGT. The CDR3 sequence is 16 residues long. With V trimmed by 1 base and J by 6 bases, 9 bases remained unmatched. CDR3 bases: TGTGCCAGCAGTTACTTCCGGGACAGGGATAAAGATGGCTACACCTTC. Translated: CASSYFRDRDKDGYTF.

This clonotype was counted many times. The genes are TRBV12-3 or TRBV12-4 and TRBJ2-7; 7 bases fit TRBD2. The CDR3 totals 13 residues. Trimming took 3 bases from V and 7 from J; bases not matched to a gene: 6. CDR3 amino acids: CASSFVPGGEQYF. The CDR3 DNA sequence: TGTGCCAGCAGTTTTGTCCCCGGGGGGGAGCAGTACTTC.

This clonotype came up many times. CDR3 nucleotides: TGCAGCGTTGCCCCCGGGGGGCGTCAGTATTTT. As protein: CSVAPGGRQYF. This rearrangement joins TRBV29-1 to TRBJ2-3; tentatively, D is TRBD2 (7 bases). CDR1 is SQVTM and CDR2 is ANQGSEA in the germline V gene. With 4 bases removed from V and 12 bases from J, the gap between germline ends came to 14 bases. The CDR3 covers 11 residues.

In this sample, this clonotype turned up a few times. The rearrangement joins TRBV5-1 to TRBJ1-1, with a tentative D call TRBD1 (5 bases). Germline lookup yields CDR1 SGHRS and CDR2 YFSETQ. This CDR3 spans 15 amino acids. Trimming removed 4 bases at V and 3 bases at J, with 16 bases between. CDR3 protein: CASSQGFRGDTEAFF. CDR3 nucleotides: TGCGCCAGCAGCCAAGGATTCCGGGGGGACACTGAAGCTTTCTTT.

This clonotype was counted many times. The CDR3 loop reads CASSLLAGGQETQYF. CDR3 coding DNA: TGCGCCAGCAGCTTATTAGCGGGGGGACAAGAGACCCAGTACTTC. The rearrangement uses TRBV5-1 and TRBJ2-5, with 10 nucleotides matching TRBD2. The germline V gene encodes CDR1 SGHRS and CDR2 YFSETQ. J gave up 2 bases and V 2 bases, and 3 bases lay outside the gene matches. The CDR3 contains 15 residues.

The rearrangement links TRBV3-1 to TRBJ2-5, with D possibly TRBD1 on 6 matching bases. Germline V gene lookup returns CDR1 LGHDT and CDR2 YNNKEL (reference sequence). The CDR3 consists of 15 residues. Trimming stripped 4 bases from V and 5 bases from J, with 17 bases between. The CDR3 is CASSLRQAAGETQYF. The CDR3 DNA is TGTGCCAGCAGCCTACGACAGGCTGCCGGGGAGACCCAGTACTTC.

V is TRBV20-1 and J is TRBJ1-4; D is perhaps TRBD1 (6 bases). The V end lost 4 bases, the J end lost 8 bases, and 17 bases lay between the germline ends. Germline CDR1 and CDR2: DFQATT and SNEGSKA (reference sequence). The CDR3 totals 14 residues. The CDR3 region is CSAILPGVYEKLFF. The DNA of the CDR3 is TGCAGTGCTATCCTCCCAGGGGTTTACGAAAAACTGTTTTTT.

The J gene is TRBJ2-3, the V gene TRBV29-1, with D perhaps being TRBD1 or TRBD2 (5 bases each). Trimming removed 7 bases at V and 6 bases at J, with 17 bases between. CDR1 and CDR2 (germline): SQVTM, ANQGSEA. The CDR3 runs 13 residues. CDR3 amino acids: CSAGTRNADTQYF. DNA for the CDR3: TGCAGCGCAGGGACCCGTAACGCGGATACGCAGTATTTT.

This clonotype has just a few counts. The chain carries TRBV6-2 or TRBV6-3 and TRBJ2-5; TRBD2 aligns across 8 bases. The CDR3 runs to 16 residues. Germline CDR1 reads MNHEY; CDR2 reads SVGEGT. Trimming took 3 bases from V and 3 from J; bases not matched to a gene: 9. CDR3 sequence reads: CASSYGRGSGKETQYF. The CDR3, as DNA: TGTGCCAGCAGTTATGGGCGTGGTAGCGGGAAAGAGACCCAGTACTTC.

This clonotype was recorded at least ten times. The CDR3 bases are TGTGCCAGCAAAGACAGGCGCAATGCGAACACTGAAGCTTTCTTT. Residues: CASKDRRNANTEAFF. The genes are TRBV7-3 and TRBJ1-1; tentative D call: TRBD1 (6 bases). Per germline, CDR1 SGHTA and CDR2 FQGTGA. Trimming removed 7 bases from V and 1 base from J, with 16 bases in between. The CDR3 contains 15 residues.

This clonotype was counted between two and nine times. The rearrangement uses TRBV2 and TRBJ2-3; tentative D call: TRBD1 (5 bases). CDR3 length equals 13 residues. Trimming took off 6 bases at V and 0 bases at J, with 7 bases between the two ends. Germline loops: CDR1 SNHLY, CDR2 FYNNEI. CDR3 sequence reads: CASRDTSTDTQYF. As DNA, the CDR3 is TGTGCCAGCAGGGACACTAGCACAGATACGCAGTATTTT.

There are many counts of this clonotype. This chain joins TRBV20-1 and TRBJ2-5; TRBD2 matches 13 bases. V shed 1 base and J 7 bases; nucleotides not matched to a gene: 9. CDR3 length: 16 amino acids. CDR1 is DFQATT, CDR2 SNEGSKA, per germline (reference sequence). The CDR3 sequence: CSARAGTSGEYGTQYF. The CDR3 nucleotides read TGCAGTGCTAGAGCCGGGACTAGCGGGGAGTACGGGACCCAGTACTTC.

J is TRBJ2-2 and V is TRBV5-1; D remains ambiguous. Trimming removed 1 base from V and 9 bases from J, with 4 bases in between. Germline-derived CDR1 and CDR2 are SGHRS and YFSETQ. The CDR3 spans 11 residues. The CDR3 DNA follows: TGCGCCAGCAGCTTGCGGAGGGAGCTGTTTTTT. Amino acid sequence: CASSLRRELFF.

This clonotype was counted a few times. This chain joins TRBV6-2 or TRBV6-3 and TRBJ2-5; 14 nucleotides align to TRBD2. The V segment lost 6 bases and the J segment 3 bases; nucleotides outside the gene matches: 6. The V gene's germline CDR1 is MNHEY and CDR2 SVGEGT. CDR3 length: 16 amino acids. The CDR3 loop is CASSYGLAGGEETQYF. The CDR3 nucleotides are TGTGCCAGCAGCTACGGACTAGCGGGGGGCGAAGAGACCCAGTACTTC.

The V call is TRBV12-3 or TRBV12-4, the J call TRBJ2-7, with D tentatively TRBD2 (7 bases). Trimming stripped 6 bases from V and 1 base from J, with 19 bases between. This CDR3 region has 16 residues. Here the CDR3 reads CASSRGWGGLSYEQYV. DNA for the CDR3: TGTGCCAGCAGCCGGGGGTGGGGGGGCTTGTCCTACGAGCAGTACGTC.

The chain links TRBV5-1 to TRBJ2-5, with TRBD1 as a possible D gene (7 bases). The CDR3 loop spans 16 amino acids. Germline V gene data show CDR1 as SGHRS and CDR2 as YFSETQ. Trimming left V 0 bases short and J 5 bases short, with 17 bases between. The CDR3 DNA is TGCGCCAGCAGCTTGGGGAGGGGGCTCCTCGCGGAGACCCAGTACTTC. Its protein is CASSLGRGLLAETQYF.

This clonotype came up a few times. This chain links TRBV10-3 with TRBJ2-5; D remains unclear. Germline loops: CDR1 ENHRY, CDR2 SYGVKD. The CDR3 runs 12 residues. V was trimmed by 6 bases and J by 5 bases, leaving 10 bases between them. The CDR3 is CAISGHRETQYF. CDR3 nucleotide sequence: TGTGCCATCAGCGGGCACCGGGAGACCCAGTACTTC.

This clonotype was detected many times. J is TRBJ1-1 and V is TRBV12-3 or TRBV12-4; D remains ambiguous. The length of the CDR3 is 13 residues. The V end lost 5 bases, the J end lost 0 bases, and 7 bases lay between the germline ends. The chain's CDR3 is CASSPSLNTEAFF. DNA for the CDR3: TGTGCCAGCAGTCCGAGCTTGAACACTGAAGCTTTCTTT.

This chain links TRBV20-1 with TRBJ2-3, with D possibly being TRBD1 (6 bases). The germline gives CDR1 DFQATT, CDR2 SNEGSKA (reference sequence). The V end was cut by 6 bases, the J end by 6 bases, with 13 bases between. The CDR3 runs 12 residues. CDR3 coding DNA: TGCAGTGCCGGTCAGGGGAGTGATACGCAGTATTTT. Protein: CSAGQGSDTQYF.

There are many counts of this clonotype. CDR3 sequence (DNA): TGCGCCAGCAGCCGCGCAGGGGGTATGAACACTGAAGCTTTCTTT. This codes for CASSRAGGMNTEAFF. The V call is TRBV5-1, the J call TRBJ1-1; TRBD1 agrees at 7 bases. J gave up 0 bases and V 4 bases, and 6 bases lay outside the gene matches. CDR1 is SGHRS and CDR2 is YFSETQ in the germline V gene. CDR3 length equals 15 residues. The full variable domain, its missing parts supplied by reference TRBV5-1 and TRBJ1-1, is KAGVTQTPRYLIKTRGQQVTLSCSPISGHRSVSWYQQTPGQGLQFLFEYFSETQRNKGNFPGRFSGRQFSNSRSEMNVSTLELGDSALYLCASSRAGGMNTEAFFGQGTRLTVV.

This clonotype turned up a few times. The CDR3 DNA reads as TGTGCCAGCAGTGATCCAGCGGGGGCCTCCTACAATGAGCAGTTCTTC. Its translation: CASSDPAGASYNEQFF. V usage is TRBV2 and J usage is TRBJ2-1; 8 bases are shared with TRBD2. The V and J ends lost 3 bases and 0 bases, in that order; junction bases with no gene match: 4. Looked up from germline, CDR1 is SNHLY and CDR2 is FYNNEI. The CDR3 is made up of 16 amino acids.

The table lists this clonotype with many counts. The chain employs TRBV7-9 and TRBJ2-5; D possibly corresponds to TRBD1 (5 bases). The CDR3 runs 14 residues. Per the germline V gene, CDR1 is SEHNR and CDR2 is FQNEAQ (reference sequence). V was pared by 0 bases and J by 3 bases, with 8 bases between. CDR3: CASSLAPDKETQYF. Written as DNA, the CDR3 is TGTGCCAGCAGCTTAGCCCCGGACAAAGAGACCCAGTACTTC.

There are a few counts of this clonotype. This chain links TRBV7-2 with TRBJ2-2; D gene uncertain. This CDR3 spans 12 amino acids. Between the trimmed V and J ends, which lost 3 bases and 6 bases, there was a span of 5 bases. From germline, CDR1 is SGHTA and CDR2 FQGNSA. The CDR3 region is CASSFRAGELFF. CDR3 DNA sequence: TGTGCCAGCAGCTTTCGAGCCGGGGAGCTGTTTTTT.

The V call is TRBV5-1, the J call TRBJ2-3; 10 positions agree with TRBD2. Losses at the gene ends were 1 base for V and 0 bases for J; bases not matched to a gene: 8. CDR3 size: 18 residues. Germline CDR1 and CDR2: SGHRS and YFSETQ. The CDR3 reads CASSLKVAGGLSTDTQYF. The CDR3, as DNA: TGCGCCAGCAGCTTGAAGGTAGCGGGGGGTCTTAGCACAGATACGCAGTATTTT.